The clone carrying this T cell receptor (beta chain) has a single count. While infection was still active, Seattle patients were enrolled and then followed longitudinally. The sample originates from a study of blood T cell repertoires in COVID-19. In the authors' workflow: By means of reference gene primer amplification, nucleated cell counts were estimated. The protocol was immunoSEQ multiplex PCR, while the TCRdb copy is restricted to in-frame clones and leaves out a portion. The V and J calls and clone size were taken over from that table, and D and trimming were inferred from the DNA. The sample lists 250,000 to 350,000 clones; around 85% were seen once. Input material: peripheral blood. The TCR sequence derives from a human donor with COVID-19, enrolled during active disease. The donor label of this sample is uncertain.

The CDR3 spells CASSLSGTSTDTQYF. The CDR3 bases are TGTGCCAGCAGCTTAAGTGGGACTAGCACAGATACGCAGTATTTT. The J gene is TRBJ2-3, the V gene TRBV7-3, with D perhaps TRBD2 (6 bases). With 1 base removed from V and 0 bases from J, the gap between germline ends came to 8 bases. The V gene's germline CDR1 is SGHTA and CDR2 FQGTGA. This CDR3 has 15 amino acids. Combining the CDR3 with reference TRBV7-3 and TRBJ2-3 gives the whole variable domain GAGVSQTPSNKVTEKGKYVELRCDPISGHTALYWYRQSLGQGPEFLIYFQGTGAADDSGLPNDRFFAVRPEGSVSTLKIQRTERGDSAVYLCASSLSGTSTDTQYFGPGTRLTVL.